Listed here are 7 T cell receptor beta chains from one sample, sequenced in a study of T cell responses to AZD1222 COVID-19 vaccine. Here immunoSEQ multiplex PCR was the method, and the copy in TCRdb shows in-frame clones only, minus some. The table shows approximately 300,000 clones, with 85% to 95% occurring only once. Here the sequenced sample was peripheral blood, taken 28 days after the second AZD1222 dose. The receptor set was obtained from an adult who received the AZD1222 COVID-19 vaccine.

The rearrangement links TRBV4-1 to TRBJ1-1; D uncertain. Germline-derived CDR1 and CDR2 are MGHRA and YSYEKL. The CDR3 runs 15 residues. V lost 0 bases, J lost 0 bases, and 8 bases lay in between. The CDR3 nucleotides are TGCGCCAGCAGCCAAGAGCGGACGTTGAACACTGAAGCTTTCTTT. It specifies CASSQERTLNTEAFF.

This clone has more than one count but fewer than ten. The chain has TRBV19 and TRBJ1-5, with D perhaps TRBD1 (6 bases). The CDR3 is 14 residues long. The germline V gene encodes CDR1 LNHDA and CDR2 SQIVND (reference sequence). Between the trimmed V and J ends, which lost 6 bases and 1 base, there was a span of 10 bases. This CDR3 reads CASRPTGSNQPQHF. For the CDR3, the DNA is TGTGCCAGTAGGCCGACAGGAAGCAATCAGCCCCAGCATTTT. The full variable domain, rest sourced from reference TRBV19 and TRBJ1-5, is DGGITQSPKYLFRKEGQNVTLSCEQNLNHDAMYWYRQDPGQGLRLIYYSQIVNDFQKGDIAEGYSVSREKKESFPLTVTSAQKNPTAFYLCASRPTGSNQPQHFGDGTRLSIL.

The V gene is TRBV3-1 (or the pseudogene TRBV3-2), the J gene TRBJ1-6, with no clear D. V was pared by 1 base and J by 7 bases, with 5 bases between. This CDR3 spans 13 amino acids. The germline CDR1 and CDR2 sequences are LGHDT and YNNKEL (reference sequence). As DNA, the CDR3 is TGTGCCAGCAGCCAAGGCAACAATTCACCCCTCCACTTT. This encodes CASSQGNNSPLHF.

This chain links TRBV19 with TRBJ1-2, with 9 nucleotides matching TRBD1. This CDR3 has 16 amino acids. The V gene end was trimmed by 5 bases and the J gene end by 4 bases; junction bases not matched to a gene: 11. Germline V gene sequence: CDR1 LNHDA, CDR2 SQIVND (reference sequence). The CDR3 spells CASSPLGQGGVYGYTF. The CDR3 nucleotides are TGTGCCAGTAGTCCACTGGGACAGGGTGGGGTCTATGGCTACACCTTC.

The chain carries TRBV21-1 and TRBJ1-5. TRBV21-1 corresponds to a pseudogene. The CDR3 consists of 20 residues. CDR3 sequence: CASSKIYPKKGETPLKAQHF. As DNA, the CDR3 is TGTGCCAGCAGCAAAATATACCCAAAAAAAGGGGAGACACCCCTAAAGGCCCAGCATTTT.

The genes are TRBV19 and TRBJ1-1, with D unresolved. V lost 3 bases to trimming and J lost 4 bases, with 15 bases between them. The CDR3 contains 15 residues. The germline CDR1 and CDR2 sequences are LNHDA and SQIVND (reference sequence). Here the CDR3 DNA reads TGTGCCAGTAGTATTTGGGGTGTGTTCGGCACTGAAGCTTTCTTT. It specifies CASSIWGVFGTEAFF.

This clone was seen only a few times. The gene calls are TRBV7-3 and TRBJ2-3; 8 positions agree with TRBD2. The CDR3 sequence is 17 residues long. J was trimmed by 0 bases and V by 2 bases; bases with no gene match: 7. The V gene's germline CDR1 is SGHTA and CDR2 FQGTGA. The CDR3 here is CASSLGSGVPSTDTQYF. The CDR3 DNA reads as TGTGCCAGCAGCTTAGGTAGCGGGGTCCCCAGCACAGATACGCAGTATTTT.